One T cell receptor (beta chain) is described in this entry. Its antigen is still unknown. TCRdb's table, derived via immunoSEQ multiplex PCR, lists solely in-frame clones and lacks some. This table has 78,000 or so clones, approximately 91% appearing once. The CDR3 runs to 15 residues. The germline V gene has CDR1 MNHEY and CDR2 SVGAGI. V gave up 0 bases and J gave up 5 bases, with 12 bases separating them. These data are taken from a study of OX40 agonist ivuxolimab in advanced cancers. Study-level results: The mean number of expanded clones was higher in CD8+ T cells than in CD4+.

With baseline, cycle 4 day 1, and cycle 7 day 1 as timepoints, blood was sampled. This chain links TRBV6-5 with TRBJ2-3, with a weak D call TRBD2 (5 bases). Sequenced here: CD4+ or CD8+ T cells sorted from blood, sampled in a trial of the OX40 agonist ivuxolimab. This sequence was found in an adult with an advanced solid tumor such as melanoma, head and neck, liver or kidney cancer. This chain's CDR3 is CASSYSFVGKDTQYF. CDR3 sequence (DNA): TGTGCCAGCAGTTACTCGTTCGTCGGGAAAGATACGCAGTATTTT.